This T cell receptor beta chain was sequenced during a study of blood T cell repertoires in COVID-19 (dated by TCRdb to the early 2020s). In the study overall: The collaborator samples originated in the United States, Italy and Spain and spanned the acute and convalescent phases of COVID-19. The prospective study material was composed of cDNA or gDNA derived from T cells, B-cell-depleted T cells, or PBMCs. The dataset comprised deeply sampled blood TCRbeta repertoires from subjects exposed to, actively infected with, or recovered from COVID-19. The repertoires were made available in a free public database intended to serve as a resource for research on the immune response to SARS-CoV-2. Samples came from the ongoing ImmuneRACE study (first 160 participants) plus 1,254 subjects from 6 global collaborators. Nearly every sample came with metadata listing a de-identified subject ID, COVID-19 status, age in years and sex. Where HLA class I and class II types were available, the types were taken from metadata supplied by the sample provider, not from assay-based typing.

Of note for this clone: What this receptor recognizes is not known. No much larger clone is present one base from it, and per-base qualities are unavailable.

The paper's findings and limits, for the study overall: How much clinical and demographic metadata was included differed by source and by participant, and the metadata was provided uncurated.

The germline V gene encodes CDR1 LNHDA and CDR2 SQIVND (reference sequence). The CDR3 starts with the cysteine, ends with the phenylalanine, and has 13 residues. Only CDR3 DNA remains: 39 bases, in frame from the first base. Deletion took 0 bases off V and 1 base off J, with a span of 3 bases between the germline ends. A second Seattle source provided samples from volunteer blood donors who had recovered from COVID-19. Collaborating institutions collected whole blood in K2EDTA tubes following their own protocols. Collaborator samples were shipped for TCRbeta analysis as frozen whole blood, isolated PBMCs, or DNA extracted from either sample type. TCRbeta CDR3 regions were amplified from genomic DNA using the immunoSEQ Assay, a bias-controlled multiplex PCR. As for the authors' bioinformatics: The number of nucleated cells in each sample was estimated by amplification of reference gene primers within the assay. Sequence reads were collapsed and filtered to measure the absolute abundance of every unique TCRbeta CDR3 rearrangement. For each sample, productive Simpson clonality was calculated as the square root of Simpson's diversity index over productive rearrangements. As stored in TCRdb, this immuneACCESS dataset retains in-frame rearrangements with V and J assigned. A fraction of the clones does not appear; measured against another copy, unresolved V genes explain less than half of the discrepancy, and the remainder lacks a known reason. V, J and clone size are those of that table, while D and trimming were read from the DNA. This sample gives over 150,000 clones in total; 80% to 90% of them show up just once. The ten largest make up 1.5% to 2% of the sample.

The sample taken for sequencing was peripheral blood. The chain is encoded by TRBV19 joined to TRBJ2-5, with the identity of the D gene unclear. The clonotype comes from a man aged 18 to 30 who had recovered from COVID-19. The bases are TGTGCCAGTAGTATAGAAGCCCAAGAGACCCAGTACTTC. Its coded protein is CASSIEAQETQYF.